This section outlines one T cell receptor (beta chain) sequence together with its context. This clonotype is categorized as medium-sized (0.01 to 0.1%). What antigen it recognizes has not been identified. Per-base quality was not reported, and no clone a single base away is much larger than it. This sample was taken from a study of CD8+CD57+ T cells in acquired aplastic anemia (dated by TCRdb to 2016 to 2019). The study in broad terms: DNA extracted from sorted CD4+ and CD8+ cells had a mean of approximately 3.5 ug, with a range of 0.2 to 27.4 ug. A CD8+CD57+ expansion meant a frequency higher than the mean frequency seen in healthy subjects.

What the work shows at the level of the full study, not this receptor alone: No significant difference in CD8+ Simpson's diversity was found between patients and healthy controls (P=0.060). Around 31 CD8+ CDR3 sequences were shared between patients and controls but appeared highly expressed in patients and within their immunodominant clones.

Reading the germline V gene gives CDR1 SQVTM and CDR2 ANQGSEA. The V and J ends are trimmed by 6 bases and 6 bases, leaving 11 bases between them. From its cysteine to its phenylalanine, the CDR3 spans 11 amino acids. Only the CDR3 DNA is retained, 33 bases long and in frame from the first base. TCR beta VDJ combination and CDR3 sequence profiling used genomic DNA as the template. An Illumina HiSeq 2000 was the platform used for TCR repertoire sequencing. Per the source publication's procedure: TRBV/TRBJ rearrangement plots, CDR3 size and DJ length profiles, and Simpson's diversity index were used to assess repertoires. The most abundant DNA sequence in the deep sequencing data was taken as the immunodominant clone. CDR3 amino acid sequences were screened for sharing across subjects and were compared with published repertoires and the VDJdb database. Using fastp at Q25 and MiXCR, TCRdb reprocessed the public reads and kept productive beta chains. Each entry merges the rows of one CDR3 protein and shows their most common DNA and genes. What appears here as the V and J calls and clone size reflects TCRdb's work, not the paper's. Across this sample there are hundreds of thousands of distinct CDR3 sequences, with about a third seen only once. The top ten clonotypes cover under 0.95% of the sample.

The patients picked for sequencing were ones in whom flow cytometry had shown an expansion of CD8+CD57+ cells. Every patient had a diagnosis of severe acquired aplastic anemia based on International Study of Aplastic Anemia and Agranulocytosis and Camitta criteria. No therapy had been received by the patients at the time of blood sampling. In this study, sorted CD4+ and CD8+ T cells from the blood of healthy subjects and of severe aplastic anemia patients had their TCR repertoires deep-sequenced. Patients were enrolled under clinicaltrials.gov protocols 00001620, 01623167, 00001397, 00071045, 00081523 and 00961064 in the USA. Ficoll-Paque density gradient centrifugation was used to isolate peripheral blood mononuclear cells. Before DNA was extracted, CD4+ and CD8+ T cells were sorted using either FACS or magnetic beads.

The material sequenced was sorted CD4+, CD8+, or CD8+CD57+ T cells (not recorded which) from PBMCs. The chain links TRBV29-1 with TRBJ1-2; TRBD1 is possibly the D segment (5 matching bases). The sequence came from a human donor with aplastic anemia. The CDR3 in this case is CSVGKGDGYTF. The nucleotides are TGCAGCGTCGGAAAAGGGGATGGCTACACCTTC. Beyond the CDR3, the reference TRBV29-1 and TRBJ1-2 genes provide the residues; the full variable domain reads: SAVISQKPSRDICQRGTSLTIQCQVDSQVTMMFWYRQQPGQSLTLIATANQGSEATYESGFVIDKFPISRPNLTFSTLTVSNMSPEDSSIYLCSVGKGDGYTFGSGTRLTVV.